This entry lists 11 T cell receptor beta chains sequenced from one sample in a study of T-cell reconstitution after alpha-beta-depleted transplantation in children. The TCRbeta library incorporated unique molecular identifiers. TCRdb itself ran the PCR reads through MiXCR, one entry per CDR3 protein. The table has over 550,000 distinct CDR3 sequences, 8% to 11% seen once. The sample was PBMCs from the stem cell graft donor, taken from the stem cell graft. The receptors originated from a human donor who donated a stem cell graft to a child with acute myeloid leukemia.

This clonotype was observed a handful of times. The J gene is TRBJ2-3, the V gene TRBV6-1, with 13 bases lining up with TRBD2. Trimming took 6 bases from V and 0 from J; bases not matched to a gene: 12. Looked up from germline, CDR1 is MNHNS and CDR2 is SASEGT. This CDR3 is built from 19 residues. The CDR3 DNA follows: TGTGCCAGCAGCCGCACACTAGCGGGAGGGCGCTCTAGCACAGATACGCAGTATTTT. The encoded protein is CASSRTLAGGRSSTDTQYF.

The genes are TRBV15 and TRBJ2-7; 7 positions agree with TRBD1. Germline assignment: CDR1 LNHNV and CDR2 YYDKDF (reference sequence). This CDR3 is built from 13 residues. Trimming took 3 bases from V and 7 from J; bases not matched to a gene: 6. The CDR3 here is CATSRTGSEEQYF. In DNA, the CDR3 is TGTGCCACCAGCAGGACAGGGTCGGAGGAGCAGTACTTC.

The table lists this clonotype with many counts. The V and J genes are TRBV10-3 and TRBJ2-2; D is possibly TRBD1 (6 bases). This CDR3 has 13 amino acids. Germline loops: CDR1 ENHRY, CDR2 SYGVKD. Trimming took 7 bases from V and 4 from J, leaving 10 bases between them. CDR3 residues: CAINQGITGELFF. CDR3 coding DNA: TGTGCCATCAACCAGGGGATCACCGGGGAGCTGTTTTTT.

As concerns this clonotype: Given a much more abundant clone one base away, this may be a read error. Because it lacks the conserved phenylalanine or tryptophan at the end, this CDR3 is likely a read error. In DNA form, the CDR3 reads TGTGCCAGCAGCTCCGGAGGCGGGGAAAAACTGTTTTGT. Encoded protein: CASSSGGGEKLFC. The V call is TRBV7-2, the J call TRBJ1-4; D is uncertain. CDR3 length: 13 residues. The V end lost 4 bases, the J end lost 8 bases, and 11 bases lay between the germline ends. Germline CDR1 and CDR2: SGHTA and FQGNSA.

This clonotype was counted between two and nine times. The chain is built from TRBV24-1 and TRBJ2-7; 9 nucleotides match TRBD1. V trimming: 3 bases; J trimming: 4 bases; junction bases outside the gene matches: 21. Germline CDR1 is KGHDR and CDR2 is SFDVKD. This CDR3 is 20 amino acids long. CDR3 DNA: TGTGCCACCAGTGATCGAACCGGGACAGGGAAGGGCGCGGGAGATTACGAGCAGTACTTC. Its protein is CATSDRTGTGKGAGDYEQYF.

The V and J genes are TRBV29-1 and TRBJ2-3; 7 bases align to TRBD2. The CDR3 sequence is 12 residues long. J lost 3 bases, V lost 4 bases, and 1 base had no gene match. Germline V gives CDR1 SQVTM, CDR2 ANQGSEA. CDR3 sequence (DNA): TGCAGCGTTGTGCGGGAGACAGATACGCAGTATTTT. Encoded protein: CSVVRETDTQYF.

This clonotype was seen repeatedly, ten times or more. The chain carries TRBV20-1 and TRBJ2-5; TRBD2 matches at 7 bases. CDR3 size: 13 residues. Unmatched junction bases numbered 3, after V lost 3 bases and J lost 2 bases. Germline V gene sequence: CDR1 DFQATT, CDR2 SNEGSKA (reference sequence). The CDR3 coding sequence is TGCAGTGCTAGTGGGGGAGGGCAAGAGACCCAGTACTTC. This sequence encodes CSASGGGQETQYF.

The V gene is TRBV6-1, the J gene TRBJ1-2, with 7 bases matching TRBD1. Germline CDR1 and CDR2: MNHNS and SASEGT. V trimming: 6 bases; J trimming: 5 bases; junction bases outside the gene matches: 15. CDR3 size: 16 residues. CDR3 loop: CASSDSGTEGTYGYTF. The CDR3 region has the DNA TGTGCCAGCAGCGATTCCGGGACAGAAGGCACATATGGCTACACCTTC.

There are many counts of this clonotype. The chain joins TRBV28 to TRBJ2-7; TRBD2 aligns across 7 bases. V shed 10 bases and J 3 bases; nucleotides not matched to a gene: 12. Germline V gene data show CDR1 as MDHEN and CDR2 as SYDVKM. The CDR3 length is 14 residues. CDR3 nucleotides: TGTGCCACTTTAGCGTCCGGGGGGAGCTACGAGCAGTACTTC. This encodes CATLASGGSYEQYF.

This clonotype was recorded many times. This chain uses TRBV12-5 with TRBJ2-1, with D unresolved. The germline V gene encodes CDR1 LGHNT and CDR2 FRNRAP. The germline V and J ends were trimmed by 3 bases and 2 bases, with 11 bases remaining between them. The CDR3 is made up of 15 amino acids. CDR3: CASGFGFEPYNEQFF. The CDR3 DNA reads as TGTGCTAGTGGTTTTGGATTCGAACCCTACAATGAGCAGTTCTTC.

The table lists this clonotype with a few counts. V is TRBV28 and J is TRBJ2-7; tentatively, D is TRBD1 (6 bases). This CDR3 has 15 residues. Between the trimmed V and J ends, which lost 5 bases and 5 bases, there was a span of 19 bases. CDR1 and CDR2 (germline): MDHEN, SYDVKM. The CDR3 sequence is CASSPHRASGDEQYF. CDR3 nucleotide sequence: TGTGCCAGCAGTCCCCACAGGGCCTCTGGGGACGAGCAGTACTTC.